This record looks at one T cell receptor beta chain sequence and its context. Its matching antigen is unknown. The data are from a study of Ad26.COV2.S vaccination and SARS-CoV-2 variants. Looking at the study overall: It was the COV1001 Ad26.COV2.S trial arm that included the donor. The authors gave Ad26.COV2.S intramuscularly, either once or twice 56 days apart.

The CDR3 contains 14 residues. Germline V gene data show CDR1 as MNHEY and CDR2 as SVGAGI. Trimming cost V 0 bases and J 8 bases, with 13 bases left between them. Points from the study as a whole: Non-spike TCR breadth did not differ much between vaccine and placebo recipients.

Treatment specified: some 19 received Ad26.COV2.S at low or high dose, single or two shots; 5 received placebo; per-sample allocation not given. Samples analyzed were those drawn on day 63 after the first vaccine or placebo injection. The repertoire was sequenced with immunoSEQ multiplex PCR; TCRdb's copy has only in-frame clones and lacks some. The sample has 200,000 to 250,000 clones, roughly 90% seen once. The chain links TRBV6-5 to TRBJ1-1; TRBD1 might be the D (5 bases). This TCR was recovered from a person between 18 and 65 years old who received the Ad26.COV2.S COVID-19 vaccine or a placebo. Sample: peripheral blood, taken in a trial of Ad26.COV2.S vaccine versus placebo. The CDR3, as DNA: TGTGCCAGCAGTTACTCGGGGGGGACGGAAGAAGCTTTCTTT. Translating gives CASSYSGGTEEAFF.